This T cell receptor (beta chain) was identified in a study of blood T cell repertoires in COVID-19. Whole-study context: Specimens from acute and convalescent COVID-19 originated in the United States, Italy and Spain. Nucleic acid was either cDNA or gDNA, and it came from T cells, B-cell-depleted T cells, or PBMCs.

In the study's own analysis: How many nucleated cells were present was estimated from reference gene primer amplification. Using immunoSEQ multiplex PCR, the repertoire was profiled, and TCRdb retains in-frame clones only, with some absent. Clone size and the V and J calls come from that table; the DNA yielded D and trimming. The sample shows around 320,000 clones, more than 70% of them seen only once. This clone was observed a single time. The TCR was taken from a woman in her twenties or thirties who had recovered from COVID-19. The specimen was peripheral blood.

CDR3 nucleotide sequence: TGTGCCAGCAGCGAGACAGGGTCTGAAGCTTTCTTT. Amino acid sequence: CASSETGSEAFF. J is TRBJ1-1 and V is TRBV6-2 or TRBV6-3; 7 bases line up with TRBD1. V gave up 6 bases and J gave up 6 bases; unmatched junction bases: 4. The CDR3 length is 12 residues. CDR1 and CDR2 from the germline V gene are MNHEY and SVGEGT.